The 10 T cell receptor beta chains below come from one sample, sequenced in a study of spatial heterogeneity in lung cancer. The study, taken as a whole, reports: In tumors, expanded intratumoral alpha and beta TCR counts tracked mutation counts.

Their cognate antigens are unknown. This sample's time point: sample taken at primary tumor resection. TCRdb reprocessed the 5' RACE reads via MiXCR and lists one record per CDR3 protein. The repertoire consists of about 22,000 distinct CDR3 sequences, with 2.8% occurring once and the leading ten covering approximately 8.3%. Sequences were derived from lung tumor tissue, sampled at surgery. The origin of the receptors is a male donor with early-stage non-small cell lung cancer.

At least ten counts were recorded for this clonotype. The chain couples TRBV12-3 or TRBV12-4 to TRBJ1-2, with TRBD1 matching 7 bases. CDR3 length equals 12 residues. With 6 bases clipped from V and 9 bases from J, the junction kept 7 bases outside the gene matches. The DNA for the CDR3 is TGTGCCAGCAGGGGGGGACAGCTTCGCTACACCTTC. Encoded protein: CASRGGQLRYTF.

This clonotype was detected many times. The CDR3 sequence: CASSAGPPVSSQYF. CDR3 in DNA: TGCGCCAGCAGCGCCGGGCCCCCTGTTTCATCGCAGTATTTT. V usage is TRBV10-2 and J usage is TRBJ2-3; no firm D call. The CDR3 spans 14 residues. The V end was cut by 6 bases, the J end by 10 bases, with 20 bases between. CDR1 is WSHSY and CDR2 is SAAADI in the germline V gene.

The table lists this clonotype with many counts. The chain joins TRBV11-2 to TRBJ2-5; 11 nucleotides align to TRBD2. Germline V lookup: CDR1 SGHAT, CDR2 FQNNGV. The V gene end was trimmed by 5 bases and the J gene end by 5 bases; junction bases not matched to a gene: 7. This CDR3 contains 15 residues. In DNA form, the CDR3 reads TGTGCCAGCAGCCAACTAGCGGGAGTCCAGGAGACCCAGTACTTC. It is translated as CASSQLAGVQETQYF.

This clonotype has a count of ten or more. CDR3 loop: CASRLGTEDGYTF. The CDR3 nucleotides read TGTGCCAGCAGGTTGGGGACCGAGGACGGCTACACCTTC. The V and J genes are TRBV12-3 or TRBV12-4 and TRBJ1-2; TRBD1 is a possible D gene (5 bases). This CDR3 has 13 residues. With 6 bases removed from V and 8 bases from J, the gap between germline ends came to 16 bases.

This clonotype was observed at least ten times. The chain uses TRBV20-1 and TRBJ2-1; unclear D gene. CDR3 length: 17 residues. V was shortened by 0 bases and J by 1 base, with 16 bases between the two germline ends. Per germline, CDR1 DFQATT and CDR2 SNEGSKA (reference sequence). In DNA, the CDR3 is TGCAGTGCTAGAGATTCCGATACGGCTGGGTCCTACAATGAGCAGTTCTTC. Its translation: CSARDSDTAGSYNEQFF.

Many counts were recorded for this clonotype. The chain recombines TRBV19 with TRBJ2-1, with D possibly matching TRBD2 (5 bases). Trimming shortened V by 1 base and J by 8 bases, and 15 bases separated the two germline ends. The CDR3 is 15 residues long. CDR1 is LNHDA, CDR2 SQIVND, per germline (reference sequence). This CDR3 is CASSIGWGEGDEQFF. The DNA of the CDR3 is TGTGCCAGTAGTATAGGTTGGGGTGAGGGTGATGAGCAGTTCTTC.

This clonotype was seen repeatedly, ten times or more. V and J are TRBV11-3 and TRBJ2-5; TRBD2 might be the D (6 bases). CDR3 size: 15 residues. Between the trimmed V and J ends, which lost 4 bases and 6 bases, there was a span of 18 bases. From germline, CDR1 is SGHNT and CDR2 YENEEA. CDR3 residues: CASSSGSGEVKTQYF. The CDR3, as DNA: TGTGCCAGCAGCTCTGGGTCGGGGGAAGTAAAGACCCAGTACTTC.

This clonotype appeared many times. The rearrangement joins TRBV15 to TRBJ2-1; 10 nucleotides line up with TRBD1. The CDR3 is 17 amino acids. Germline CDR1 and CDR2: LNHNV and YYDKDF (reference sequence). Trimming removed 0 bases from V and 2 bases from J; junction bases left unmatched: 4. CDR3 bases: TGTGCCACCAGCAGAGAAAAGACAGGGGGCGCCTACAATGAGCAGTTCTTC. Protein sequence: CATSREKTGGAYNEQFF. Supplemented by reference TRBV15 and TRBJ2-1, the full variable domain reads DAMVIQNPRYQVTQFGKPVTLSCSQTLNHNVMYWYQQKSSQAPKLLFHYYDKDFNNEADTPDNFQSRRPNTSFCFLDIRSPGLGDTAMYLCATSREKTGGAYNEQFFGPGTRLTVL.

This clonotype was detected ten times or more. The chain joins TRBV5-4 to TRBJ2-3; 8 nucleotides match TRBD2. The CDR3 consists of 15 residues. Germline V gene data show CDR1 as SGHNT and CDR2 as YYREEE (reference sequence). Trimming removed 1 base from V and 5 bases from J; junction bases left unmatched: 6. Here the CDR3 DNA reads TGTGCCAGCAGCTTGAGCGGGAGTGTCCTAGATACGCAGTATTTT. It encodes CASSLSGSVLDTQYF.

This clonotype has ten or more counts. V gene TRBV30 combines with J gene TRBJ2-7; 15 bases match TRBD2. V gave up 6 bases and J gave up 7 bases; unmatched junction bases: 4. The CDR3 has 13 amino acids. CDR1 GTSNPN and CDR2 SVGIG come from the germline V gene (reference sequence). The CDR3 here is CACSGLAGGEQYF. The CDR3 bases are TGTGCCTGTTCTGGACTAGCGGGAGGGGAGCAGTACTTC.